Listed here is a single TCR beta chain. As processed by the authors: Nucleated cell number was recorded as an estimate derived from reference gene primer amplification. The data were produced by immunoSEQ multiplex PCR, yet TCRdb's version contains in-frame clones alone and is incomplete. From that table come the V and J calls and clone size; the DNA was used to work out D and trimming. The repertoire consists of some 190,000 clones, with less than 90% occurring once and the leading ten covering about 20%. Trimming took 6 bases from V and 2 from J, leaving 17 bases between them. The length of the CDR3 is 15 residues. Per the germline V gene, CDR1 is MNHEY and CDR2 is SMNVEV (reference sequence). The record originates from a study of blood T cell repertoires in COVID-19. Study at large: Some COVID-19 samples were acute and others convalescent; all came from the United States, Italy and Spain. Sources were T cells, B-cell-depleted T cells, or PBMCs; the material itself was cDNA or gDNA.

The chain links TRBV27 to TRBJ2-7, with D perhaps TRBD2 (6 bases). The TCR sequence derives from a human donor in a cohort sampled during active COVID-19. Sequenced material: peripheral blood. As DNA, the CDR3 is TGTGCCAGCAGAATCGGAGGGGTTCTTGCCTACGAGCAGTACTTC. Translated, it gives CASRIGGVLAYEQYF.